The 22 T cell receptor beta chains below come from one sample, sequenced in a study of T-cell memory formation after mild COVID-19. TCRdb called the 5' RACE reads again in MiXCR, with one record for every CDR3 protein. Altogether under 300,000 distinct CDR3 sequences are present, around 8% being singletons, with the ten largest covering roughly 22%. The sequenced material came from PBMCs or a T cell subset sorted from them (not recorded which). These receptors all come from a young man who had mild COVID-19 (a few samples of this study predate the infection). Cell type and time point are not known.

This clonotype was seen a handful of times. The chain is built from TRBV27 and TRBJ2-1, with no clear D. Germline CDR1 is MNHEY and CDR2 is SMNVEV (reference sequence). With 5 bases removed from V and 7 bases from J, the gap between germline ends came to 15 bases. The CDR3 has 14 residues. CDR3 nucleotide sequence: TGTGCCAGCAGTACCACAGTGGGGTTGAATGAGCAGTTCTTC. Its protein is CASSTTVGLNEQFF.

This clonotype was seen more than once but under ten times. The chain carries TRBV7-8 and TRBJ2-7; no reliable D call. Germline CDR1 SGHVS, CDR2 FQNEAQ. The CDR3 totals 13 residues. Deletions cut 0 bases from V and 3 bases from J, with 6 bases between. The CDR3 region is CASSLAPFYEQYV. CDR3 nucleotides: TGTGCCAGCAGCTTAGCGCCGTTCTACGAGCAGTACGTC.

Ten or more counts support this clonotype. This chain links TRBV7-9 with TRBJ2-3; 10 bases align to TRBD2. This CDR3 is built from 14 residues. The J segment lost 7 bases and the V segment lost 5 bases, leaving 6 bases of the junction unmatched. Germline V gene lookup returns CDR1 SEHNR and CDR2 FQNEAQ (reference sequence). The CDR3 region is CASSPGTSVHTQYF. CDR3 DNA: TGTGCCAGCAGCCCCGGGACTAGCGTACATACGCAGTATTTT. The full variable domain, with the rest looked up from reference TRBV7-9 and TRBJ2-3, is DTGVSQNPRHKITKRGQNVTFRCDPISEHNRLYWYRQTLGQGPEFLTYFQNEAQLEKSRLLSDRFSAERPKGSFSTLEIQRTEQGDSAMYLCASSPGTSVHTQYFGPGTRLTVL.

This clonotype was recorded a few times. J is TRBJ2-7 and V is TRBV7-6; D is unresolved. With 5 bases removed from V and 1 base from J, the gap between germline ends came to 21 bases. The V gene's germline CDR1 is SGHVS and CDR2 FNYEAQ. The CDR3 has 17 amino acids. CDR3 bases: TGTGCCAGCAGCCCCCCCCATGGCGTAGGGCGATCCTACGAGCAGTACTTC. It encodes CASSPPHGVGRSYEQYF.

J is TRBJ2-3 and V is TRBV7-9; the D is unclear. The CDR3 loop spans 12 amino acids. Trimming left V 6 bases short and J 7 bases short, with 11 bases between. Germline values: CDR1 SEHNR, CDR2 FQNEAQ (reference sequence). The CDR3 DNA sequence: TGTGCCAGCAGTCCCGGACCAAATACGCAGTATTTT. Amino acid sequence: CASSPGPNTQYF.

The V call is TRBV4-1, the J call TRBJ2-3; a possible D gene is TRBD2 (6 bases). Trimming took 3 bases from V and 0 from J, leaving 7 bases between them. The CDR3 contains 14 residues. CDR1 and CDR2 from the germline V gene are MGHRA and YSYEKL. This chain's CDR3 is CASSQRGSTDTQYF. The CDR3 nucleotides read TGCGCCAGCAGCCAGCGGGGAAGCACAGATACGCAGTATTTT.

The V gene is TRBV3-1, the J gene TRBJ1-1; weak D call: TRBD1 (5 bases). Trimming cost V 1 base and J 0 bases, with 9 bases left between them. CDR3 size: 15 residues. Germline loops: CDR1 LGHDT, CDR2 YNNKEL (reference sequence). The CDR3 reads CASSQAWGMNTEAFF. CDR3 bases: TGTGCCAGCAGCCAAGCGTGGGGGATGAACACTGAAGCTTTCTTT. Full variable domain (remainder filled in from reference TRBV3-1 and TRBJ1-1): DTAVSQTPKYLVTQMGNDKSIKCEQNLGHDTMYWYKQDSKKFLKIMFSYNNKELIINETVPNRFSPKSPDKAHLNLHINSLELGDSAVYFCASSQAWGMNTEAFFGQGTRLTVV.

This clonotype was picked up a small number of times. This chain links TRBV5-4 with TRBJ2-5, with D unresolved. In germline, CDR1 is SGHNT, CDR2 YYREEE (reference sequence). There are 12 residues in the CDR3. Trimming stripped 7 bases from V and 4 bases from J, with 11 bases between. CDR3 region: CASGPEIETQYF. As DNA, the CDR3 is TGTGCCAGCGGCCCTGAGATAGAGACCCAGTACTTC. The full variable domain, completed using reference TRBV5-4 and TRBJ2-5, is ETGVTQSPTHLIKTRGQQVTLRCSSQSGHNTVSWYQQALGQGPQFIFQYYREEENGRGNFPPRFSGLQFPNYSSELNVNALELDDSALYLCASGPEIETQYFGPGTRLLVL.

This clonotype was recorded a few times. The genes are TRBV7-2 and TRBJ2-7, with TRBD1 as a possible D gene (6 bases). The germline gives CDR1 SGHTA, CDR2 FQGNSA. Trimming removed 0 bases from V and 3 bases from J, with 15 bases in between. The CDR3 is 16 residues long. In nucleotides, the CDR3 is TGTGCCAGCAGCTTAGCGCGCAGGACAGAATACTACGAGCAGTACTTC. This translates into CASSLARRTEYYEQYF.

In its sample, this clonotype was seen a few times. This chain connects TRBV7-2 to TRBJ1-6; no clear D. The germline CDR1 and CDR2 sequences are SGHTA and FQGNSA. Trimming left V 5 bases short and J 3 bases short, with 14 bases between. The CDR3 length is 16 residues. CDR3 amino acids: CASSPGSGNYNSPLHF. The CDR3, as DNA: TGTGCCAGCAGCCCCGGAAGTGGCAACTATAATTCACCCCTCCACTTT.

The rearrangement uses TRBV4-2 and TRBJ2-3; 9 bases match TRBD1. Germline assignment: CDR1 LGHNA and CDR2 YNFKEQ. The CDR3 covers 16 residues. V was clipped by 3 bases and J by 0 bases; unmatched bases: 4. In DNA form, the CDR3 reads TGTGCCAGCAGCCAGCACGGACAGGGGAGCACAGATACGCAGTATTTT. It is translated as CASSQHGQGSTDTQYF.

The table lists this clonotype with a few counts. This sequence joins TRBV6-2 or TRBV6-3 and TRBJ2-1; 8 bases are shared with TRBD1. This CDR3 is 15 amino acids long. J was trimmed by 4 bases and V by 5 bases; bases with no gene match: 7. Germline V gene lookup returns CDR1 MNHEY and CDR2 SVGEGT. The CDR3 coding sequence is TGTGCCAGCAGTCCCGCTGACAGGGGTTACAATGAGCAGTTCTTC. Translating it yields CASSPADRGYNEQFF.

This chain joins TRBV4-1 and TRBJ2-3; D is possibly TRBD2 (5 bases). Germline lookup yields CDR1 MGHRA and CDR2 YSYEKL. Trimming took off 1 base at V and 2 bases at J, with 13 bases between the two ends. There are 16 residues in the CDR3. CDR3 residues: CASSQVTRALTDTQYF. In nucleotides, the CDR3 is TGCGCCAGCAGCCAAGTGACGCGGGCCCTCACAGATACGCAGTATTTT.

V usage is TRBV7-9 and J usage is TRBJ2-1; the D is unclear. CDR3 size: 11 residues. Trimming took off 6 bases at V and 10 bases at J, with 10 bases between the two ends. Germline assignment: CDR1 SEHNR and CDR2 FQNEAQ (reference sequence). CDR3 region: CASRGSQEQFF. CDR3 DNA sequence: TGTGCCAGCAGGGGATCTCAAGAGCAGTTCTTC.

V is TRBV28 and J is TRBJ2-7; the D gene could be TRBD1 or TRBD2 (5 bases each). The CDR3 contains 16 residues. Germline assignment: CDR1 MDHEN and CDR2 SYDVKM. V lost 5 bases and J 2 bases, leaving 19 bases between the germline ends. In DNA form, the CDR3 reads TGTGCCAGCAGTCCTAGGGCAGCTCGGGGCACCTACGAGCAGTACGTC. Encoded protein: CASSPRAARGTYEQYV.

This clonotype has just a few counts. The chain carries TRBV15 and TRBJ2-7, with a weak D call TRBD1 (5 bases). The CDR3 is 12 residues long. The ends were cut back, 0 bases at V and 5 bases at J, with 5 bases in the middle. Germline V CDR1 and CDR2: LNHNV, YYDKDF (reference sequence). This chain's CDR3 is CATSRDRDEQYV. As DNA, the CDR3 is TGTGCCACCAGCAGAGACAGGGACGAGCAGTACGTC.

The rearrangement joins TRBV7-3 to TRBJ1-6; a weak D match, TRBD1 (5 bases). V was clipped by 3 bases and J by 6 bases, with 9 bases between them. Germline V CDR1 and CDR2: SGHTA, FQGTGA. CDR3 length: 14 residues. In nucleotides, the CDR3 is TGTGCCAGCAGCTTCGGGACGTCTAATTCACCCCTCCACTTT. This gives the protein CASSFGTSNSPLHF.

The table lists this clonotype with a few counts. CDR3 DNA sequence: TGTGCCAGCAGCTTAGCAGCAAGCGGGGCATACAATGAGCAGTTCTTC. It is translated as CASSLAASGAYNEQFF. The chain links TRBV7-6 to TRBJ2-1, with 7 bases lining up with TRBD2. This CDR3 is 16 amino acids long. Per germline, CDR1 SGHVS and CDR2 FNYEAQ. The junction had 6 bases not matched to a gene; V was cut back by 0 bases and J by 4 bases.

J is TRBJ2-7 and V is TRBV20-1, with 8 bases fitting TRBD1. This CDR3 is built from 13 residues. V trimming: 4 bases; J trimming: 6 bases; junction bases outside the gene matches: 8. CDR1 and CDR2 from the germline V gene are DFQATT and SNEGSKA (reference sequence). The CDR3 is CSANPTGVGEQYV. CDR3 DNA sequence: TGCAGTGCTAACCCGACAGGGGTGGGCGAGCAGTACGTC.

This clonotype was observed a handful of times. V usage is TRBV14 and J usage is TRBJ2-5; D is uncertain. Germline lookup yields CDR1 SGHDN and CDR2 FVKESK. CDR3 length: 12 residues. With 3 bases removed from V and 5 bases from J, the gap between germline ends came to 7 bases. The CDR3 DNA reads as TGTGCCAGCAGCCACGGCAGGGAGACCCAGTACTTC. It encodes CASSHGRETQYF.

This clonotype was seen only a few times. The chain recombines TRBV9 with TRBJ1-4, with D uncertain. The CDR3 spans 13 residues. Trimming took 4 bases from V and 12 from J, leaving 16 bases between them. The germline V gene has CDR1 SGDLS and CDR2 YYNGEE. The CDR3 spells CASSKGRGTELFF. In DNA form, the CDR3 reads TGTGCCAGCAGCAAAGGCCGCGGTACCGAACTGTTTTTT.

This clonotype was observed a few times. The chain employs TRBV12-3 or TRBV12-4 and TRBJ1-3, with D perhaps TRBD1 (5 bases). The CDR3 extends over 12 amino acids. The V gene lost 5 bases and the J gene lost 6 bases, with 8 bases spanning the gap. For the CDR3, the DNA is TGTGCCAGCAGTCGGGACGAAAACACCATATATTTT. Residues: CASSRDENTIYF.